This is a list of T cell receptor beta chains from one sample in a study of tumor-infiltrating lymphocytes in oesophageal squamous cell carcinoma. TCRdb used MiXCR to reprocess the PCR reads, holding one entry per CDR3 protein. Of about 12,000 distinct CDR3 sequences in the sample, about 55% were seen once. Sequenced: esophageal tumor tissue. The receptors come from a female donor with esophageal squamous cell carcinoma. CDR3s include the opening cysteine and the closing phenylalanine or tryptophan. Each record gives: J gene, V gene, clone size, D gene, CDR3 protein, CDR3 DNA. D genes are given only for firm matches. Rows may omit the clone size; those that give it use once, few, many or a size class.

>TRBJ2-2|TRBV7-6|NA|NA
CASSLIGGTGELFF
TGTGCCAGCAGCTTAATCGGCGGAACCGGGGAGCTGTTTTTT
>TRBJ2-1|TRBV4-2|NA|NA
CASSQETGSNEQFF
TGTGCCAGCAGCCAGGAGACCGGGTCAAATGAGCAGTTCTTC
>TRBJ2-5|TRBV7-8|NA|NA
CASSLSGGAGETQYF
TGTGCCAGCAGCTTATCAGGCGGGGCGGGAGAGACCCAGTACTTC
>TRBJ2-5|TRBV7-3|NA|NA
CASSLELGFVEPLHF
TGTGCCAGCAGCTTGGAACTAGGGTTCGTTGAGCCCCTCCACTTC
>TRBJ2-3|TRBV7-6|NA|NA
CASSQGDTQYF
TGTGCCAGCAGCCAAGGGGATACGCAGTATTTT
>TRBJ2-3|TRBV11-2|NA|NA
CASSWTAYTDTQYF
TGTGCCAGCAGCTGGACAGCCTACACAGATACGCAGTATTTT
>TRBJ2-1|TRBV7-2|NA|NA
CASSLASSYNEQFF
TGTGCCAGCAGCCTGGCAAGCTCCTACAATGAGCAGTTCTTC
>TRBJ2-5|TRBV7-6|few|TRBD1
CVTGVQETQYF
TGTGTCACAGGGGTTCAAGAGACCCAGTACTTC
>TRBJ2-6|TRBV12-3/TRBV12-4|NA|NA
CASSFFGEGSPLHFGF
NA
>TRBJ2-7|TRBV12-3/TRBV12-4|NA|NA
CASSLLDFHEQYF
TGTGCCAGCAGTTTATTGGACTTCCACGAGCAGTACTTC
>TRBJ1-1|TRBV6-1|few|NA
CASSGRGRVLEAFF
TGTGCCAGCAGTGGGAGGGGACGGGTCCTTGAAGCTTTCTTT
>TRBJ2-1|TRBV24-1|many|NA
CATGRTGRNEQFF
TGTGCCACCGGTCGTACAGGGCGGAATGAGCAGTTCTTC
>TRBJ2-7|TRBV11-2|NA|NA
CASSLRDEQYF
TGTGCCAGCAGCTTAAGAGATGAGCAGTACTTC
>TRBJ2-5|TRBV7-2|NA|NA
CASSQDRGETQYF
TGTGCCAGCAGCCAAGACAGAGGAGAGACCCAGTACTTC
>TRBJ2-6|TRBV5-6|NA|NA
CASSLGEVRSGANVLTF
TGTGCCAGCAGCTTGGGCGAGGTGCGATCTGGGGCCAACGTCCTGACTTTC
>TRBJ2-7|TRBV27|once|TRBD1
CASSRGTGGYNEQYF
TGTGCCAGCAGTAGAGGGACAGGGGGGTACAATGAGCAGTACTTC
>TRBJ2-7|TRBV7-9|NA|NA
CASSRVYYEQYF
TGTGCCAGCAGCAGAGTCTACTACGAGCAGTACTTC
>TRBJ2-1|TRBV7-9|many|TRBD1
CASISTGGNEQFF
TGTGCCAGCATCTCGACAGGGGGCAATGAGCAGTTCTTC
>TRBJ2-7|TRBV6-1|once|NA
CAISRTRETYEQYF
TGTGCCATCTCGCGGACCAGAGAGACCTACGAGCAGTACTTC
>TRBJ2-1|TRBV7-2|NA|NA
CASSLRAVAGNSPLHF
TGTGCCAGCAGCTTAAGGGCCGTTGCGGGAAATTCACCCCTCCACTTC
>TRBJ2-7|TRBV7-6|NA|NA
CASSPEEARDIYNEQYF
TGTGCCAGCAGCCCAGAAGAGGCGCGGGATATCTACAATGAGCAGTACTTC
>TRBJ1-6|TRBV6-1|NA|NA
CASSAGTYNSPLHF
TGTGCCAGCAGCGCCGGGACTTATAATTCACCCCTCCACTTT
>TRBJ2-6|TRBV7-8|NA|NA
CASSPTAGANVLTF
TGTGCCAGCAGCCCTACGGCTGGGGCCAACGTCCTGACTTTC
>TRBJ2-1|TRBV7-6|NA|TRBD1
CASSLTGGRGNEQFF
TGTGCTAGCAGCTTAACAGGGGGCCGGGGCAATGAGCAGTTCTTC
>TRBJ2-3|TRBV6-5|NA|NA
CASSYKGVLTDTQYF
TGTGCCAGCAGTTACAAGGGGGTGCTCACAGATACGCAGTATTTT
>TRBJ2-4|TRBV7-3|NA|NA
CASSPETSYNEQYF
TGTGCCAGCAGTCCAGAGACCAGTTACAATGAGCAGTACTTC
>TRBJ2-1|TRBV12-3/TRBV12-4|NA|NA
CASESGRSYNEQFF
TGTGCCAGCGAATCGGGACGGTCCTACAATGAGCAGTTCTTC
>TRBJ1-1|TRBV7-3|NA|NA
CASSPEAMNTEAFF
TGTGCCAGCAGCCCGGAAGCAATGAACACTGAAGCTTTCTTT
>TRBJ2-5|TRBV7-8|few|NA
CASSLAVDPGGVETQYF
TGTGCCAGCAGCTTAGCGGTGGACCCCGGAGGGGTAGAGACCCAGTACTTC
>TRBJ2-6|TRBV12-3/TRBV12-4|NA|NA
CASSWGQISGANVLTF
TGTGCCAGCAGTTGGGGGCAAATCTCTGGGGCCAACGTCCTGACTTTC
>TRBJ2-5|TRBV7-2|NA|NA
CASSLDRETQYF
TGTGCCAGCAGCTTAGATCGGGAGACCCAGTACTTC
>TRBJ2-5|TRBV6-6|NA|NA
CASSHQGGGLKTQYF
TGTGCCAGCAGCCACCAAGGGGGGGGACTCAAGACCCAGTACTTC
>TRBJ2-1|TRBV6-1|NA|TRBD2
CASSYAGGNNEQFF
TGTGCCAGCAGTTACGCGGGAGGGAATAATGAGCAGTTCTTC
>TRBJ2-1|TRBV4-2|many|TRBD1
CASSRGTGQYNEQFF
TGTGCCAGCAGCCGCGGGACAGGGCAGTACAATGAGCAGTTCTTC
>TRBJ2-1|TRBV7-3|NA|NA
CASSPVLSSYNEQFF
TGTGCCAGCAGCCCCGTCCTGAGCTCCTACAATGAGCAGTTCTTC
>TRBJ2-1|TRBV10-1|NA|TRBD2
CASSRAGGPYNEQFF
TGCGCCAGCAGTCGCGCGGGGGGGCCGTACAATGAGCAGTTCTTC
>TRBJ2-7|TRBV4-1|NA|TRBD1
CASSQGQGVLHEQYF
TGCGCCAGCAGCCAAGGACAGGGAGTCCTCCACGAGCAGTACTTC
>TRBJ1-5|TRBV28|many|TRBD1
CASSNTPGQGASGNQPQHF
TGTGCCAGCAGTAACACCCCGGGACAGGGGGCTTCGGGCAATCAGCCCCAGCATTTT
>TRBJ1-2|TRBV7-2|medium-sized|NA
CASSAPGRTYGYTF
TGTGCCAGCAGCGCACCGGGACGGACCTATGGCTACACCTTC
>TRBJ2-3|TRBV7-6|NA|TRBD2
CASSLGLAGNTDTQYF
TGTGCCAGCAGCTTGGGACTAGCGGGGAACACAGATACGCAGTATTTT
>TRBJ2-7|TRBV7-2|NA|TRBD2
CASSLAGGPNEQYF
TGTGCCAGCAGCTTAGCGGGAGGGCCGAACGAGCAGTACTTC
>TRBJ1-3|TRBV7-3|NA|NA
CASSPRPQGNTIYF
TGTGCCAGCAGCCCACGCCCTCAGGGGAACACCATATATTTT
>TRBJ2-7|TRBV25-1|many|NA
CASSEWGYEQYF
TGTGCCAGCAGTGAATGGGGTTACGAGCAGTACTTC
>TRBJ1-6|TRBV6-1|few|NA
CASSPKGFSYNSPLHF
TGTGCCAGCTCTCCTAAGGGGTTCTCCTATAATTCACCCCTCCACTTT
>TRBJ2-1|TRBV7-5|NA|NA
CISVPEAKQRDVGTYEQYF
NA
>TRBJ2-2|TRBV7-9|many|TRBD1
CASSPGTGVTGELFF
TGTGCCAGCAGCCCCGGGACAGGGGTCACCGGGGAGCTGTTTTTT
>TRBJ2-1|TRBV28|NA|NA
CASSFGNEDEQFF
TGTGCCAGCAGTTTTGGCAATGAGGATGAGCAGTTCTTC
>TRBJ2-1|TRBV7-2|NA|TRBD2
CASSLTGAGAGYEQFF
TGTGCCAGCAGCTTAACCGGCGCGGGAGCGGGCTATGAGCAGTTCTTC
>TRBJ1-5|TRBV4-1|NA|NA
CASSQDTPSLGRSQPQHF
TGCGCCAGCAGCCAAGATACTCCTTCGTTGGGGCGCAGCCAGCCCCAGCATTTT
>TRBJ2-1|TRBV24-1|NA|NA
CATSDLEAVSNEQFF
TGTGCCACCAGTGATTTAGAGGCAGTATCCAATGAGCAGTTCTTC
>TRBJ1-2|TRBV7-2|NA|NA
CASSFSRGDGYTF
TGTGCCAGCAGCTTTTCAAGGGGTGACGGCTACACCTTC
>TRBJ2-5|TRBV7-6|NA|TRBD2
CASSTLAGVGETQYF
TGTGCCAGCAGCACTCTAGCGGGAGTCGGAGAGACCCAGTACTTC
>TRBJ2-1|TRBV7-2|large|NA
CASSLENTVRYNEQFF
TGTGCCAGCAGCTTAGAGAACACAGTAAGGTACAATGAGCAGTTCTTC
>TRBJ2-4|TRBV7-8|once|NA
CASSPSRENIQYF
TGTGCCAGCAGCCCATCCAGGGAAAACATTCAGTACTTC
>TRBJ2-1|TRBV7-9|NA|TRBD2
CASNPPLAGGGNEQFF
TGTGCCAGCAATCCACCCCTAGCGGGAGGGGGCAATGAGCAGTTCTTC
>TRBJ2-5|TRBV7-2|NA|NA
CASSLSRGIETQYF
TGTGCCAGCAGCTTATCTCGGGGAATAGAGACCCAGTACTTC
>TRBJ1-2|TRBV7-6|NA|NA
CASSLAGVYGYTF
TGTGCCAGCAGCTTAGCGGGAGTCTATGGCTACACCTTC